This is a list of T cell receptor beta chains from one sample in a study of human T cells and chemical hapten exposure. One entry per CDR3 protein results from TCRdb running MiXCR on the 5' RACE reads. The sample lists over 70,000 distinct CDR3 sequences, 15% to 20% seen once, with approximately 6.3% in the top ten. The receptors were gathered from a female donor in good health. Each CDR3 is given with its conserved first and last residue. D genes are given only for firm matches.

>TRBD1|16|TRBV12-3/TRBV12-4
CASSEILGTVNTEAFF
>-|14|TRBV27
CASSLDARPYEQYF
>-|14|TRBV7-2
CASSGELYQETQYF
>TRBD2|15|TRBV7-6
CASSLSGGNTGELFF
>-|15|TRBV12-3/TRBV12-4
CASRRPGLYTDTQYF
>-|14|TRBV7-2
CASSLRVERDTQYF
>-|13|TRBV28
CASSLGGAREQYF
>TRBD2|15|TRBV7-9
CATVQSGRALFEQYF
>TRBD2|16|TRBV6-2/TRBV6-3
CASSRAGTRTGNEQFF
>TRBD2|16|TRBV7-2
CASSFNQAGSQETQYF
>-|15|TRBV21-1
CASSKEGQTNTEAFF
>TRBD1|15|TRBV7-6
CASSLAPDRADTQYF
>TRBD1|16|TRBV6-5
CASSALDRAVHTEAFF
>TRBD1|14|TRBV6-5
CAVKGAGTADTQYF
>-|15|TRBV6-5
CASRPNGASTDTQYF
>-|14|TRBV5-5
CASSLAASNQPQHF
>-|15|TRBV20-1
CSAPNSGPSSYEQYF
>TRBD2|15|TRBV5-1
CASSFTSGRFVEQFF
>TRBD1|14|TRBV7-2
CASHRTGEVYGYTF
>TRBD2|17|TRBV20-1
CSARDGSRGKGTDTQYF
>TRBD1|14|TRBV7-9
CASSWDSRTDTQYF
>TRBD1|14|TRBV5-4
CASSFVTGDSPLHF
>-|13|TRBV28
CASSLGGDYGYTF
>-|13|TRBV10-3
CAISDGPGEGEFF
>-|14|TRBV12-3/TRBV12-4
CASNPGQYQETQYF
>TRBD1|15|TRBV5-1
CASTLQGGLNTEAFF
>-|13|TRBV5-1
CASSSNWGREQFF
>-|15|TRBV25-1
CASSDSGAIIREQFF
>-|13|TRBV19
CATDRAAGNTIYF
>-|13|TRBV10-3
CAISDSRNPEQFF
>-|13|TRBV12-3/TRBV12-4
CASSLEPPLGAFF
>-|15|TRBV10-3
CAISESWGDSYEQYF